A selection of T cell receptor beta chains follows, all from one sample in a study of response to subunit inactivated influenza vaccine. From the RT-PCR reads, TCRdb called clonotypes with MiXCR, one entry per CDR3 protein. Among 500,000 or so distinct CDR3 sequences, more than 15% were seen once, and the ten largest hold 2.5% to 3.5%. The input for sequencing was CD4+ T cells sorted from PBMCs, taken about 24 months after vaccination. Receptors originate from a man between 45 and 75 years old who received an inactivated influenza vaccine. Both conserved end residues are trimmed from each CDR3. The order of the fields is J gene, D gene, V gene, CDR3 protein. The D gene is left open where the match is weak.

TRBJ2-7 | NA | TRBV4-2 | ASSQIGPYNEQY
TRBJ2-5 | TRBD1 | TRBV10-2 | ASSWDSGTETQY
TRBJ2-5 | TRBD2 | TRBV4-2 | ASSQGTSGRALETQY
TRBJ2-2 | NA | TRBV20-1 | SWQRAATGELF
TRBJ1-4 | NA | TRBV6-1 | ASKATATNEKLF
TRBJ1-2 | TRBD1 | TRBV12-3/TRBV12-4 | ASSLRGPATANYGYT
TRBJ1-2 | NA | TRBV7-2 | ASSLGNRKYGYT
TRBJ1-1 | TRBD1 | TRBV28 | ASSRQGARRTEAF
TRBJ2-7 | NA | TRBV28 | ASSPQAGGTGGSYEQY
TRBJ2-3 | NA | TRBV20-1 | SARDMIDTQY
TRBJ2-7 | NA | TRBV29-1 | SVAQGPGPYEQY
TRBJ1-2 | NA | TRBV30 | ASLLTTDSYGYT
TRBJ2-4 | TRBD1 | TRBV5-6 | ASSPGQGLRDIQY
TRBJ2-3 | TRBD2 | TRBV12-3/TRBV12-4 | ASSIAGRTDTQY
TRBJ2-3 | NA | TRBV6-2/TRBV6-3 | ASLTARGTDTQY
TRBJ2-7 | TRBD1 | TRBV20-1 | SAGQVGEQY
TRBJ1-4 | TRBD1 | TRBV20-1 | SASGDRGHEKLF
TRBJ1-5 | TRBD1 | TRBV10-3 | VISEGQGNQPQH
TRBJ2-7 | NA | TRBV28 | ASSLIRDEQY
TRBJ2-6 | TRBD1 | TRBV6-2/TRBV6-3 | ASSYFSGTGLAGANVLT
TRBJ1-1 | TRBD1 | TRBV29-1 | SVVTWTGRDTEAF
TRBJ2-1 | TRBD2 | TRBV7-2 | ASSLLAGMYNEQF
TRBJ2-7 | NA | TRBV28 | GAGDSYEQY
TRBJ2-1 | NA | TRBV2 | ASSREAGLQNNEQF
TRBJ2-3 | NA | TRBV7-9 | ASSLVSGSTTDTQY
TRBJ2-1 | NA | TRBV29-1 | SVDLILAREQF
TRBJ1-6 | NA | TRBV11-2 | ASSLGAGNSPLH
TRBJ1-1 | NA | TRBV12-3/TRBV12-4 | ASKSQGPMNTEAF
TRBJ2-2 | NA | TRBV9 | ASSEGGPGNTGELF
TRBJ2-3 | TRBD1 | TRBV20-1 | SARGQGVWADTQY
TRBJ1-1 | NA | TRBV10-3 | AISDRLNTEAF
TRBJ2-1 | TRBD2 | TRBV12-3/TRBV12-4 | ASRLANEQF
TRBJ1-6 | NA | TRBV7-2 | ASSLPGAGNSPLH
TRBJ2-2 | NA | TRBV7-2 | ASMAGGAGELF
TRBJ2-7 | NA | TRBV12-3/TRBV12-4 | ASSLVGTEQY
TRBJ2-1 | TRBD1 | TRBV7-2 | ASSLGSDRIYNEQF
TRBJ2-1 | TRBD2 | TRBV6-2/TRBV6-3 | ASSFSGRGGRNEQF
TRBJ1-4 | NA | TRBV11-2 | ASSFSNEKLF